The next 32 T cell receptor beta chains were all read from a single sample in a study of post-analysis software for immune sequencing data. Unique molecular identifiers featured in each of the TCR beta cDNA libraries. TCRdb passed the PCR reads through MiXCR, listing each CDR3 protein once. This sample yields under 200,000 distinct CDR3 sequences, of which 36% are seen a single time; about 26% belongs to the top ten. The sample in question was blood, obtained after autologous hematopoietic stem cell transplantation. The receptors come from a girl between 5 and 17 years old with multiple sclerosis.

The chain has TRBV7-6 and TRBJ2-1, with 12 bases fitting TRBD2. Trimming took 0 bases from V and 8 from J; bases not matched to a gene: 8. The V gene's germline CDR1 is SGHVS and CDR2 FNYEAQ. The CDR3 is 17 residues long. The CDR3 loop reads CASSLALAGGPSDEQFF. The CDR3 bases are TGTGCCAGCAGCTTAGCGCTAGCGGGAGGGCCTAGCGATGAGCAGTTCTTC.

The chain carries TRBV12-3 or TRBV12-4 and TRBJ2-1; 15 bases line up with TRBD2. The ends lost 3 bases at V and 6 bases at J; junction bases unmatched: 6. This CDR3 region has 17 residues. The DNA for the CDR3 is TGTGCCAGCAGTTTCAGGACTAGCGGGAGGGCACCCAATGAGCAGTTCTTC. Its protein product is CASSFRTSGRAPNEQFF.

This clonotype was seen only a few times. The J gene is TRBJ2-3, the V gene TRBV5-1; D not certain. CDR1 SGHRS and CDR2 YFSETQ come from the germline V gene. The CDR3 spans 16 residues. The ends were cut back, 1 base at V and 0 bases at J, with 12 bases in the middle. CDR3 sequence reads: CASSLPENLSTDTQYF. The CDR3 region has the DNA TGCGCCAGCAGCTTGCCCGAAAACCTTAGCACAGATACGCAGTATTTT.

In its sample, this clonotype was seen a few times. J is TRBJ2-1 and V is TRBV12-3 or TRBV12-4, with 11 positions matching TRBD2. With V trimmed by 4 bases and J by 8 bases, 7 bases remained unmatched. The CDR3 sequence is 15 residues long. CDR3 nucleotides: TGTGCCAGCAGTTCAGTTAGCGGGAGGGGCGATGAGCAGTTCTTC. Translating it yields CASSSVSGRGDEQFF.

This clonotype has just a few counts. The J gene is TRBJ2-1, the V gene TRBV6-5, with a tentative D call TRBD2 (6 bases). This CDR3 spans 15 amino acids. V lost 5 bases and J lost 6, with 17 bases in between. CDR1 MNHEY and CDR2 SVGAGI come from the germline V gene. CDR3 in amino acids: CASSPLAMVGNEQFF. CDR3 sequence (DNA): TGTGCCAGCAGTCCCCTAGCGATGGTGGGCAATGAGCAGTTCTTC.

This clonotype was picked up a small number of times. DNA for the CDR3: TGCAGTGCTTCGACTACTAGCGGGAGGTGGAATGAGCAGTTCTTC. Encoded protein: CSASTTSGRWNEQFF. The V call is TRBV20-1, the J call TRBJ2-1; 12 nucleotides line up with TRBD2. There are 15 residues in the CDR3. CDR1 and CDR2 from the germline V gene are DFQATT and SNEGSKA (reference sequence). V lost 5 bases to trimming and J lost 7 bases; unmatched junction nucleotides: 9.

This clonotype was seen once. A junction end diverges from the germline sequence, so it may reflect a read error. The rearrangement uses TRBV5-6 and TRBJ2-3; D is unclear. The V gene's germline CDR1 is SGHDT and CDR2 YYEEEE. The CDR3 runs to 15 residues. The CDR3 nucleotides read TGTGCCAGCACCTTGGAGCCGGCGGCCACAGATACGCAGTATTTT. Its translation is CASTLEPAATDTQYF.

On this clonotype: Sequence at one end of the junction differs from germline and may be a read error. The rearrangement uses TRBV7-6 and TRBJ2-6; D gene unclear. The germline V gene has CDR1 SGHVS and CDR2 FNYEAQ. The CDR3 extends over 16 amino acids. Here the CDR3 DNA reads TGTGCCAGTAGCTTAGTAAGGGACTCTGGGGCCAACGTCCTGACTTTC. It is translated as CASSLVRDSGANVLTF.

The rearrangement uses TRBV18 and TRBJ2-7, with D tentatively TRBD1 (5 bases). V lost 3 bases and J 2 bases, leaving 11 bases between the germline ends. Germline lookup yields CDR1 KGHSH and CDR2 LQKENI. The CDR3 runs to 14 residues. CDR3 region: CASSPGQTAYEQYF. As DNA, the CDR3 is TGTGCCAGCTCACCGGGGCAGACGGCCTACGAGCAGTACTTC.

This sequence joins TRBV5-1 and TRBJ1-2, with D unclear. The CDR3 totals 12 residues. Germline V gene lookup returns CDR1 SGHRS and CDR2 YFSETQ. V was trimmed by 3 bases and J by 7 bases, leaving 10 bases between them. CDR3 nucleotide sequence: TGCGCCAGCAGCTGGGTTCGGGGTGGCTACACCTTC. This sequence encodes CASSWVRGGYTF.

The chain is built from TRBV20-1 and TRBJ2-4; TRBD2 aligns across 7 bases. The DNA end lines up better with TRBJ2-7; the J call may be wrong. The CDR3 length is 15 residues. Germline CDR1 and CDR2: DFQATT and SNEGSKA (reference sequence). The CDR3 sequence: CSARDSGLVSYEQYF. CDR3 DNA sequence: TGCAGTGCTAGAGACTCAGGACTAGTCTCCTACGAGCAGTACTTC.

The V gene is TRBV7-6, the J gene TRBJ1-2; D unresolved. The CDR3 spans 13 residues. Trimming shortened V by 7 bases and J by 5 bases, and 14 bases separated the two germline ends. Germline CDR1 is SGHVS and CDR2 is FNYEAQ. Here the CDR3 reads CASTPGDEYGYTF. The CDR3 DNA reads as TGTGCCAGCACGCCCGGGGATGAGTATGGCTACACCTTC. The entire variable domain, with the rest obtained from reference TRBV7-6 and TRBJ1-2, is as follows: GAGVSQSPRYKVTKRGQDVALRCDPISGHVSLYWYRQALGQGPEFLTYFNYEAQQDKSGLPNDRFSAERPEGSISTLTIQRTEQRDSAMYRCASTPGDEYGYTFGSGTRLTVV.

In this sample, this clonotype turned up a few times. This rearrangement joins TRBV7-3 to TRBJ1-1; D may be TRBD1 (6 bases). Per the germline V gene, CDR1 is SGHTA and CDR2 is FQGTGA. This CDR3 contains 13 residues. Trimming cost V 2 bases and J 11 bases, with 15 bases left between them. The CDR3 spells CASSLWGRGEAFF. CDR3 in DNA: TGTGCCAGCAGCTTATGGGGCAGGGGAGAGGCTTTCTTT. Full variable domain (remainder filled in from reference TRBV7-3 and TRBJ1-1): GAGVSQTPSNKVTEKGKYVELRCDPISGHTALYWYRQSLGQGPEFLIYFQGTGAADDSGLPNDRFFAVRPEGSVSTLKIQRTERGDSAVYLCASSLWGRGEAFFGQGTRLTVV.

A few counts support this clonotype. The chain carries TRBV4-2 and TRBJ2-3; 10 bases agree with TRBD2. Germline loops: CDR1 LGHNA, CDR2 YNFKEQ. Trimming removed 6 bases from V and 1 base from J; junction bases left unmatched: 13. The CDR3 is 18 amino acids. The CDR3 DNA sequence: TGTGCCAGCAGTCATAGCTCCACTAGCGGGAAACGCACAGATACGCAGTATTTT. Translated, it gives CASSHSSTSGKRTDTQYF.

CDR3 residues: CADGPPPDTQYF. CDR3 DNA sequence: TGTGCCGACGGACCCCCACCAGATACGCAGTATTTT. The rearrangement joins TRBV12-3 or TRBV12-4 to TRBJ2-3; D call uncertain. V gave up 11 bases and J gave up 4 bases, with 13 bases separating them. This CDR3 region has 12 residues.

This clonotype showed up just once. The genes are TRBV6-2 or TRBV6-3 and TRBJ1-6; tentatively, D is TRBD1 (6 bases). V gave up 7 bases and J gave up 2 bases, with 12 bases separating them. Germline CDR1 is MNHEY and CDR2 is SVGEGT. This CDR3 is 15 amino acids long. The CDR3 is CASIADSPYNSPLHF. CDR3 nucleotide sequence: TGTGCCAGCATCGCGGACAGCCCCTATAATTCACCCCTCCACTTT.

This clonotype was counted only a few times. This chain links TRBV7-2 with TRBJ1-4; the D gene is possibly TRBD1 (6 bases). V dropped 5 bases and J dropped 4 bases, with 14 bases sitting between them. CDR1 and CDR2 from the germline V gene are SGHTA and FQGNSA. This CDR3 comprises 15 residues. The CDR3 DNA follows: TGTGCCAGCAGCGCCAGGGGTAGGCATAATGAAAAACTGTTTTTT. Its translation: CASSARGRHNEKLFF. Variable domain in full (rest from reference TRBV7-2 and TRBJ1-4): GAGVSQSPSNKVTEKGKDVELRCDPISGHTALYWYRQSLGQGLEFLIYFQGNSAPDKSGLPSDRFSAERTGGSVSTLTIQRTQQEDSAVYLCASSARGRHNEKLFFGSGTQLSVL.

The chain links TRBV7-8 to TRBJ1-2; a weak D match, TRBD1 (6 bases). The CDR3 is 15 amino acids. CDR1 and CDR2 (germline): SGHVS, FQNEAQ. V dropped 3 bases and J dropped 4 bases, with 15 bases sitting between them. CDR3 nucleotide sequence: TGTGCCAGCAGCTTGTCCTCGGAGGGGGGCTATGGCTACACCTTC. It yields the protein CASSLSSEGGYGYTF.

The chain has TRBV20-1 and TRBJ1-1; possible D gene TRBD1, 5 bases. CDR3 length: 16 amino acids. V lost 5 bases and J lost 4, with 23 bases in between. Looked up from germline, CDR1 is DFQATT and CDR2 is SNEGSKA (reference sequence). CDR3 loop: CSALPGGVGIRTEAFF. CDR3 nucleotides: TGCAGTGCTCTCCCTGGGGGGGTTGGGATCCGCACTGAAGCTTTCTTT.

This clonotype appeared a few times. The chain uses TRBV20-1 and TRBJ2-4, with 11 bases lining up with TRBD2. Germline trimming cut 0 bases from V and 14 bases from J; bases unmatched to any gene: 6. Germline V gene lookup returns CDR1 DFQATT and CDR2 SNEGSKA (reference sequence). This CDR3 has 13 residues. As DNA, the CDR3 is TGCAGTGCTAGAGATTTCCTAGCGGGGGGCGAGTACTTC. It codes for CSARDFLAGGEYF.

This clonotype was counted many times. The chain employs TRBV29-1 and TRBJ2-1, with 8 bases that match TRBD2. The germline CDR1 and CDR2 sequences are SQVTM and ANQGSEA. This CDR3 is built from 15 residues. Germline trimming cut 4 bases from V and 3 bases from J; bases unmatched to any gene: 8. The CDR3 DNA follows: TGCAGCGTTGGGGTGAAACTAGCGGTCTACAATGAGCAGTTCTTC. Protein product: CSVGVKLAVYNEQFF.

This clonotype was recorded a few times. The gene calls are TRBV20-1 and TRBJ2-1, with TRBD2 matching 7 bases. The CDR3 contains 15 residues. Germline CDR1 is DFQATT and CDR2 is SNEGSKA (reference sequence). The ends lost 6 bases at V and 6 bases at J; junction bases unmatched: 14. The CDR3 loop is CSAQSWEGLVNEQFF. The CDR3 DNA is TGCAGTGCGCAGTCGTGGGAGGGGTTAGTCAATGAGCAGTTCTTC.

This clonotype showed up just a few times. The rearrangement uses TRBV20-1 and TRBJ1-2; 10 bases align to TRBD1. The CDR3 has 14 residues. V was clipped by 6 bases and J by 4 bases; unmatched bases: 8. Per the germline V gene, CDR1 is DFQATT and CDR2 is SNEGSKA (reference sequence). In DNA form, the CDR3 reads TGCAGTGCCCACAAGGGACAGGGGATCTATGGCTACACCTTC. Its protein product is CSAHKGQGIYGYTF.

This clonotype has more than one count but fewer than ten. J is TRBJ2-3 and V is TRBV7-3; 7 nucleotides line up with TRBD1. The J segment lost 1 base and the V segment lost 2 bases, leaving 6 bases of the junction unmatched. CDR3 length: 16 amino acids. In germline, CDR1 is SGHTA, CDR2 FQGTGA. The CDR3 protein is CASSLARTGGTDTQYF. In DNA, the CDR3 is TGTGCCAGCAGCTTAGCTAGGACAGGAGGCACAGATACGCAGTATTTT. The full variable domain, completed using reference TRBV7-3 and TRBJ2-3, is GAGVSQTPSNKVTEKGKYVELRCDPISGHTALYWYRQSLGQGPEFLIYFQGTGAADDSGLPNDRFFAVRPEGSVSTLKIQRTERGDSAVYLCASSLARTGGTDTQYFGPGTRLTVL.

The V call is TRBV6-2 or TRBV6-3, the J call TRBJ2-7; D not certain. This CDR3 spans 11 amino acids. V lost 10 bases and J lost 2, with 9 bases in between. Germline CDR1 is MNHEY and CDR2 is SVGEGT. In nucleotides, the CDR3 is TGTGCCACCAGACATACCTACGAGCAGTACTTC. Amino acids: CATRHTYEQYF.

This clonotype was found a few times. This chain uses TRBV5-1 with TRBJ2-7; TRBD2 aligns across 9 bases. Germline CDR1 is SGHRS and CDR2 is YFSETQ. The CDR3 extends over 18 amino acids. V shed 0 bases, J shed 0 bases, and the junction held 10 bases outside the gene matches. For the CDR3, the DNA is TGCGCCAGCAGCTTGGATGCTAGCGGGGTTTACCTCTCCTACGAGCAGTACTTC. Translated, it gives CASSLDASGVYLSYEQYF.

The gene calls are TRBV20-1 and TRBJ2-3; 12 positions match TRBD2. J was trimmed by 4 bases and V by 4 bases; bases with no gene match: 3. CDR1 is DFQATT and CDR2 is SNEGSKA in the germline V gene (reference sequence). The CDR3 covers 14 residues. CDR3 protein: CSANLAGGADTQYF. CDR3 coding DNA: TGCAGTGCTAATCTAGCGGGAGGGGCAGATACGCAGTATTTT.

The chain links TRBV7-6 to TRBJ2-5, with TRBD2 identical over 7 bases. Germline assignment: CDR1 SGHVS and CDR2 FNYEAQ. The CDR3 covers 14 residues. With 4 bases clipped from V and 1 base from J, the junction kept 3 bases outside the gene matches. CDR3: CASSWREFQETQYF. Here the CDR3 DNA reads TGTGCCAGCAGCTGGCGGGAGTTCCAAGAGACCCAGTACTTC.

This clonotype showed up just once. The rearrangement links TRBV4-3 to TRBJ2-3; no reliable D call. The germline CDR1 and CDR2 sequences are LGHNA and YSLEER. Deletions cut 0 bases from V and 5 bases from J, with 9 bases between. The CDR3 runs 14 residues. The CDR3 is CASSQDTPRDTQYF. The CDR3 coding sequence is TGCGCCAGCAGCCAAGATACCCCTAGAGATACGCAGTATTTT.

This clonotype was seen many times. The rearrangement uses TRBV20-1 and TRBJ2-5; no clear D. The germline V gene has CDR1 DFQATT and CDR2 SNEGSKA (reference sequence). Trimming shortened V by 0 bases and J by 2 bases, and 16 bases separated the two germline ends. The CDR3 extends over 16 amino acids. The CDR3 DNA follows: TGCAGTGCTAGAGATTGGGCCCTTGGTAGTCAAGAGACCCAGTACTTC. This encodes CSARDWALGSQETQYF.

This clonotype was observed once. This chain connects TRBV27 to TRBJ1-2; TRBD1 agrees at 7 bases. V trimming: 4 bases; J trimming: 8 bases; junction bases outside the gene matches: 7. CDR3 length: 13 residues. CDR1 is MNHEY, CDR2 SMNVEV, per germline (reference sequence). CDR3 sequence reads: CASSSGQVGGYTF. The CDR3 DNA reads as TGTGCCAGCAGTTCCGGACAGGTCGGCGGCTACACCTTC.

The chain employs TRBV11-2 and TRBJ2-4; D is possibly TRBD2 (6 bases). The germline V gene has CDR1 SGHAT and CDR2 FQNNGV. The CDR3 totals 16 residues. The germline V and J ends were trimmed by 6 bases and 13 bases, with 28 bases remaining between them. CDR3 amino acids: CASSTGALYGGDEQYF. In DNA form, the CDR3 reads TGTGCCAGCAGTACTGGGGCCCTATACGGGGGAGATGAGCAGTACTTC. Looking up the rest from reference TRBV11-2 and TRBJ2-4 gives the full variable domain: EAGVAQSPRYKIIEKRQSVAFWCNPISGHATLYWYQQILGQGPKLLIQFQNNGVVDDSQLPKDRFSAERLKGVDSTLKIQPAKLEDSAVYLCASSTGALYGGDEQYFGAGTRLSVL.